This T cell receptor (beta chain) was found in a study of low-dose radiotherapy and immunotherapy resistance in tumors. Study-wide context: Fractions of 0.5 Gy went to Cohort 1 every 2 weeks, totaling 6.5 Gy. Every two weeks, cyclophosphamide 200 mg/m2 was infused one day before radiation plus immunotherapy. Each patient took aspirin at a dose of 300 mg by mouth once daily over the course of four cycles, with dosing beginning on cycle 1 day 1.

Time point defined: before trial treatment. Along with nivolumab and ipilimumab, donors received aspirin, low-dose cyclophosphamide and low-dose radiotherapy. Trimming took 3 bases from V and 3 from J; bases not matched to a gene: 1. Germline lookup yields CDR1 MDHEN and CDR2 SYDVKM. CDR3 length: 13 amino acids. A few counts support this clonotype. Gene-specific TRAV and TRBV primers were used for first-strand cDNA, covering alpha and beta chains. The authors amplified TCRs for 20 to 25 PCR cycles with a constant-region primer and a V-primer adapter. TCRdb ran MiXCR on the reads and lists one entry per CDR3 protein. Among about 64,000 distinct CDR3 sequences, about 30% were seen once, and the ten largest hold around 6.7%.

The input for sequencing was PBMCs, taken before treatment. The source is a male donor with rectosigmoid adenocarcinoma. The V call is TRBV28, the J call TRBJ2-5; the match to TRBD2 covers 7 bases. The CDR3 protein is CASSFRGEETQYF. The CDR3 DNA follows: TGTGCCAGCAGTTTTCGGGGGGAAGAGACCCAGTACTTC. The whole variable domain, remainder taken from reference TRBV28 and TRBJ2-5, is DVKVTQSSRYLVKRTGEKVFLECVQDMDHENMFWYRQDPGLGLRLIYFSYDVKMKEKGDIPEGYSVSREKKERFSLILESASTNQTSMYLCASSFRGEETQYFGPGTRLLVL.